This record covers a single TCR beta chain. The CDR3 spans 13 residues. The junction had 6 bases not matched to a gene; V was cut back by 8 bases and J by 7 bases. Looked up from germline, CDR1 is SGHNT and CDR2 is YENEEA. This entry comes from a study of blood T cell repertoires in COVID-19. Repertoires were generated with immunoSEQ multiplex PCR, while TCRdb's copy carries only in-frame clones and drops some. The profile shows 300,000 or so clones, 87% of them singletons. What was sequenced was peripheral blood. This sequence was found in a woman between 40 and 55 years old who had recovered from COVID-19. This chain links TRBV11-3 with TRBJ2-1; 9 positions agree with TRBD2. CDR3 protein: CASGRGGRNEQFF. The CDR3, as DNA: TGTGCCAGCGGGCGGGGGGGCAGGAATGAGCAGTTCTTC.